This T cell receptor (beta chain) is drawn from a study of cytomegalovirus exposure and HLA in healthy donors. The study, taken as a whole, reports: The study designated fewer than 200 TCR beta chains cytomegalovirus-associated.

The V gene's germline CDR1 is SNHLY and CDR2 FYNNEI. V was pared by 5 bases and J by 7 bases, with 12 bases between. The CDR3 has 14 amino acids. Method: immunoSEQ multiplex PCR; TCRdb's copy keeps in-frame clones and lacks some. The repertoire holds more than 150,000 clones, with approximately 84% as singletons. A note on this clone: Its antigen is unknown.

A roughly 120-subject validation cohort, separate from the approximately 720-subject first cohort, supplied the donors. Sequencing was performed on PBMCs. The chain joins TRBV2 to TRBJ1-6; TRBD1 might be the D (5 bases). The source of this sequence is a woman aged 18-29 years in good health and CMV-seropositive. In DNA form, the CDR3 reads TGTGCCAGCAGTTCAGGTCAGGGAAATTCACCCCTCCACTTT. Residues: CASSSGQGNSPLHF.